Presented here are 10 T cell receptor beta chains from one specimen sequenced in a study of T cells after yellow fever vaccination. TCRdb independently ran MiXCR on the 5' RACE reads; one entry per CDR3 protein. The table lists approximately 250,000 distinct CDR3 sequences, 5.2% of them singletons. The starting material was CD4+ T cells sorted from PBMCs, obtained on the day of the yellow fever booster vaccination. These receptors all stem from a young man who received the YFV17D yellow fever vaccine.

This clonotype was recorded a few times. The chain combines TRBV7-8 with TRBJ1-5; no reliable D call. Germline CDR1 reads SGHVS; CDR2 reads FQNEAQ. There are 12 residues in the CDR3. V was cut by 4 bases and J by 9 bases, with 10 bases left in between. The CDR3 sequence: CASSSQWGPQHF. The CDR3 bases are TGTGCCAGCAGCTCCCAGTGGGGGCCCCAGCATTTT.

At least ten counts were recorded for this clonotype. V and J are TRBV27 and TRBJ1-6; the D gene is possibly TRBD1 (5 bases). This CDR3 region has 13 residues. Germline V CDR1 and CDR2: MNHEY, SMNVEV (reference sequence). The germline V and J ends were trimmed by 5 bases and 11 bases, with 13 bases remaining between them. CDR3 sequence reads: CASSQGEGTPLHF. The DNA for the CDR3 is TGTGCCAGCAGTCAAGGGGAGGGAACACCCCTCCACTTT.

The V and J genes are TRBV10-3 and TRBJ2-5, with unresolved D. Germline CDR1 ENHRY, CDR2 SYGVKD. Trimming cost V 11 bases and J 7 bases, with 11 bases left between them. CDR3 length: 10 residues. The CDR3 sequence: CASPRGTQYF. The CDR3 DNA sequence: TGTGCCTCTCCCCGCGGGACCCAGTACTTC.

This clonotype was recorded a few times. The chain has TRBV5-1 and TRBJ2-1, with D unresolved. Germline V gene sequence: CDR1 SGHRS, CDR2 YFSETQ. The CDR3 loop spans 16 amino acids. The V end lost 0 bases, the J end lost 6 bases, and 16 bases lay between the germline ends. CDR3: CASSLAGSISPNEQFF. CDR3 DNA: TGCGCCAGCAGCTTGGCCGGGTCCATCTCCCCCAATGAGCAGTTCTTC.

The chain has TRBV4-3 and TRBJ1-4, with D possibly TRBD1 on 5 matching bases. V was shortened by 0 bases and J by 6 bases, with 11 bases between the two germline ends. Germline-derived CDR1 and CDR2 are LGHNA and YSLEER. CDR3 length equals 15 residues. CDR3 nucleotide sequence: TGCGCCAGCAGCCAAGAGTCCAGGACACATGAAAAACTGTTTTTT. Its translation: CASSQESRTHEKLFF.

This clonotype was detected ten times or more. The J gene is TRBJ2-5, the V gene TRBV6-2 or TRBV6-3; 9 nucleotides line up with TRBD1. The CDR3 is 13 amino acids. Trimming cost V 6 bases and J 6 bases; bases outside gene matches: 5. Germline assignment: CDR1 MNHEY and CDR2 SVGEGT. CDR3 in DNA: TGTGCCAGCAGCAAGGGGACAGGGCAGACCCAGTACTTC. It is translated as CASSKGTGQTQYF.

Ten or more counts support this clonotype. The chain has TRBV29-1 and TRBJ2-5, with 12 bases aligning to TRBD1. This CDR3 comprises 13 residues. V shed 6 bases, J shed 4 bases, and the junction held 3 bases outside the gene matches. Germline assignment: CDR1 SQVTM and CDR2 ANQGSEA. CDR3 nucleotides: TGCAGCGTCCGGGACAGGGGGCCAGAGACCCAGTACTTC. It encodes CSVRDRGPETQYF.

The rearrangement links TRBV6-2 or TRBV6-3 to TRBJ1-3; TRBD1 matches 9 bases. V was clipped by 4 bases and J by 0 bases; unmatched bases: 16. The CDR3 spans 20 residues. Germline CDR1 reads MNHEY; CDR2 reads SVGEGT. This chain's CDR3 is CASSSRPRPGQGLSGNTIYF. CDR3 DNA: TGTGCCAGCAGTTCCCGACCTAGACCGGGACAGGGCCTCTCTGGAAACACCATATATTTT.

This clonotype was seen many times. This rearrangement joins TRBV5-1 to TRBJ2-7, with a possible D match to TRBD2 (5 bases). Germline V CDR1 and CDR2: SGHRS, YFSETQ. This CDR3 comprises 12 residues. Deletions cut 4 bases from V and 3 bases from J, with 8 bases between. The CDR3 coding sequence is TGCGCCAGCAGCGCCGAGGGCTACGAGCAGTACTTC. Its translation: CASSAEGYEQYF. Full variable domain (missing parts from reference TRBV5-1 and TRBJ2-7): KAGVTQTPRYLIKTRGQQVTLSCSPISGHRSVSWYQQTPGQGLQFLFEYFSETQRNKGNFPGRFSGRQFSNSRSEMNVSTLELGDSALYLCASSAEGYEQYFGPGTRLTVT.

The V and J genes are TRBV27 and TRBJ2-3; D not certain. V was trimmed by 7 bases and J by 3 bases, leaving 23 bases between them. This CDR3 is built from 17 residues. In germline, CDR1 is MNHEY, CDR2 SMNVEV (reference sequence). CDR3 loop: CASTTYSRTERTDTQYF. As DNA, the CDR3 is TGTGCCAGCACCACCTATTCCCGAACAGAGAGAACAGATACGCAGTATTTT.